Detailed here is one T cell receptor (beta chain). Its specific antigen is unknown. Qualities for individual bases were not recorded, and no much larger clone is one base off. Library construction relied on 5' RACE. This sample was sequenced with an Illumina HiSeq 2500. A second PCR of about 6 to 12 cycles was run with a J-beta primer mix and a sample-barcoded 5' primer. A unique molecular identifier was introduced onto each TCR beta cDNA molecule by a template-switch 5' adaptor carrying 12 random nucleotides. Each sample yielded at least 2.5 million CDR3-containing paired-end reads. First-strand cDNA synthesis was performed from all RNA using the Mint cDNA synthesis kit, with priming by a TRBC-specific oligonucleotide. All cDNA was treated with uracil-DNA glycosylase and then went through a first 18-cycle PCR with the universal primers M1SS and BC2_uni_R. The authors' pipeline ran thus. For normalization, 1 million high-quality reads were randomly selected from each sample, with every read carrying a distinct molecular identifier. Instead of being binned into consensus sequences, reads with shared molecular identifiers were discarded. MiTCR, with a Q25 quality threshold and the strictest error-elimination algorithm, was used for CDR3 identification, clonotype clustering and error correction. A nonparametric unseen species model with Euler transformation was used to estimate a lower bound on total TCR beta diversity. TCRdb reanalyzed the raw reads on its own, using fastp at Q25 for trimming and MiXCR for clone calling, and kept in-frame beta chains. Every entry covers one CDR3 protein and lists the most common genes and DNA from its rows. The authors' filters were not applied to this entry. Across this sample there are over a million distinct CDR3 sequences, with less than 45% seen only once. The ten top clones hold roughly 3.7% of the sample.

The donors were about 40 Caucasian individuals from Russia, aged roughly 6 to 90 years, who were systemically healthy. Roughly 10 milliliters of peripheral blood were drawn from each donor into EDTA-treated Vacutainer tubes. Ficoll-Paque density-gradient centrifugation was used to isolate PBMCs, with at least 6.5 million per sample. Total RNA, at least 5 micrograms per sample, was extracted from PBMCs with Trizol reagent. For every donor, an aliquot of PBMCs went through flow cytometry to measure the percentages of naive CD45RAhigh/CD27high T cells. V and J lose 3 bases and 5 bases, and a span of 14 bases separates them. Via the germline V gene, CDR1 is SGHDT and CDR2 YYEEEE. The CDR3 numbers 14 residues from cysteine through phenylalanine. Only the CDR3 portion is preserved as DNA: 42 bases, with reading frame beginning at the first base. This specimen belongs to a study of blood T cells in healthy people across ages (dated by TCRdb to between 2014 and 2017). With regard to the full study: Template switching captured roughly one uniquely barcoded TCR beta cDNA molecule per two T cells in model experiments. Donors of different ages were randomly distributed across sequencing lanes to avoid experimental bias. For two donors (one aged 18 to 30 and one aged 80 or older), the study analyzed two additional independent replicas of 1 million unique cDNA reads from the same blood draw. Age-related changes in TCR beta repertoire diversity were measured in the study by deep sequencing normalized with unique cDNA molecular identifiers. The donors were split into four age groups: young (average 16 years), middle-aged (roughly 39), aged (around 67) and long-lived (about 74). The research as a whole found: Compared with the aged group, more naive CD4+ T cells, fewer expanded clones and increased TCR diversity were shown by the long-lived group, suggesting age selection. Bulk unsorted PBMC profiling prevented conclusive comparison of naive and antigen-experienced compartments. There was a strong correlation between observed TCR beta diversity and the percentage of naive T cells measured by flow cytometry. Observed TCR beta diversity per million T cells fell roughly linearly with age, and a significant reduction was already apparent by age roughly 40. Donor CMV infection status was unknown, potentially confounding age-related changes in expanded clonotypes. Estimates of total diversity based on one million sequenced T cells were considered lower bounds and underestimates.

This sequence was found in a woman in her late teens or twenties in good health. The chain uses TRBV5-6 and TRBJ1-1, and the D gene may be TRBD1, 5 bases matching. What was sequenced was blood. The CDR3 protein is CASSWGLLGTEAFF. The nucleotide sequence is TGTGCCAGCAGCTGGGGCCTCCTGGGAACTGAAGCTTTCTTT.